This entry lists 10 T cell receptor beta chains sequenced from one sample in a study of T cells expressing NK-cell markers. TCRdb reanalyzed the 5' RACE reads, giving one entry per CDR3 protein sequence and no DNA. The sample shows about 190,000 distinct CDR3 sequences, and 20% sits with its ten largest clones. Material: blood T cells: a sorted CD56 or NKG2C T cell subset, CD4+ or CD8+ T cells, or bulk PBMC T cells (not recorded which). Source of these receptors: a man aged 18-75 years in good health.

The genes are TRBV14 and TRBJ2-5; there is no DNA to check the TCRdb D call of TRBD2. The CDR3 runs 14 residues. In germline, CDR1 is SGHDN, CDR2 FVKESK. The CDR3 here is CASSRRTSKETQYF.

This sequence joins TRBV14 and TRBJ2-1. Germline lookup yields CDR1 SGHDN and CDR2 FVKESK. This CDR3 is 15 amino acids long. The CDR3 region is CASSQTPSWGNEQFF.

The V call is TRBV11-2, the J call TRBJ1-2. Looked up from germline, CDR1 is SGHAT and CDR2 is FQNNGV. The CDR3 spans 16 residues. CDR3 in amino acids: CASSLDMNGWIFGYTF. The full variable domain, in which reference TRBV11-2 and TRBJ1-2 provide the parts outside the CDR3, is EAGVAQSPRYKIIEKRQSVAFWCNPISGHATLYWYQQILGQGPKLLIQFQNNGVVDDSQLPKDRFSAERLKGVDSTLKIQPAKLEDSAVYLCASSLDMNGWIFGYTFGSGTRLTVV.

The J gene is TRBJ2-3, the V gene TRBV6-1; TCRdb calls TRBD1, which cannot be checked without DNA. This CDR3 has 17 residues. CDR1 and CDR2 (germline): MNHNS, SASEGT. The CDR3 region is CASSPDPRDRVADTQYF.

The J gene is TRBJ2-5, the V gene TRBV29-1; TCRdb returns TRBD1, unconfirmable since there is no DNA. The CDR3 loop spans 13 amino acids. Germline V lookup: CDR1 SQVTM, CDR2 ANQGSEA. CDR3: CVGAGNFQETQYF.

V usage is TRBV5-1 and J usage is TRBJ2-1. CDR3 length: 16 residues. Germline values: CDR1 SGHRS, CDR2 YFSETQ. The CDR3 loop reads CASSLPSGITYNEQFF.

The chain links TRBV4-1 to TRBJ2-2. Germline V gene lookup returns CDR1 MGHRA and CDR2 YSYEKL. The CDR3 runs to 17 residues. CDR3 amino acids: CASSQVFTGVRPGELFF.

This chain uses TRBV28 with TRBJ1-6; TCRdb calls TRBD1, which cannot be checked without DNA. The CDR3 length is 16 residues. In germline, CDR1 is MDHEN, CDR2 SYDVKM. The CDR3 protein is CASRGTGGSYNSPLHF.

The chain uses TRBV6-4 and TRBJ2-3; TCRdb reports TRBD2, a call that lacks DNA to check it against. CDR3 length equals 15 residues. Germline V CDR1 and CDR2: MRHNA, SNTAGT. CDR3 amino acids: CASSAEGTSTDTQYF.

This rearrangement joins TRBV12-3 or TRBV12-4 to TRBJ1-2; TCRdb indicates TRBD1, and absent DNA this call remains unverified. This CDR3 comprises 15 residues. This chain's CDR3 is CASSFGLGTVTGYTF.